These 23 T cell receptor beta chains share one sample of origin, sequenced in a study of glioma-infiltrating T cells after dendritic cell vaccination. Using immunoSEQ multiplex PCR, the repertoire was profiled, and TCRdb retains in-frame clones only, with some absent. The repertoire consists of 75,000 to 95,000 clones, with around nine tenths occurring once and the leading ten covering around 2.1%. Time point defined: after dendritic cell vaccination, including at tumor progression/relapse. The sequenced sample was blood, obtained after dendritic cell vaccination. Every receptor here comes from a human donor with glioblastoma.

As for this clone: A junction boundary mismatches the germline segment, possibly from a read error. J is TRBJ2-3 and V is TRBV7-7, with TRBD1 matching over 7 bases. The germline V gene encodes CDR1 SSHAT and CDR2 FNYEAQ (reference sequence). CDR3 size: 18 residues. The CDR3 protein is CASSLRKQGPGGRDTQYF. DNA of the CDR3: TGTGCTAGCAGCTTAAGAAAGCAGGGCCCAGGGGGTAGAGATACGCAGTATTTT.

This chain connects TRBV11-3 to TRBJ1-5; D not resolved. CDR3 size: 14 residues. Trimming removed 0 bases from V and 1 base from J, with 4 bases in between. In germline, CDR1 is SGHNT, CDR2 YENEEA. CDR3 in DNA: TGTGCCAGCAGCTTAGACCGGAGCAATCAGCCCCAGCATTTT. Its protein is CASSLDRSNQPQHF.

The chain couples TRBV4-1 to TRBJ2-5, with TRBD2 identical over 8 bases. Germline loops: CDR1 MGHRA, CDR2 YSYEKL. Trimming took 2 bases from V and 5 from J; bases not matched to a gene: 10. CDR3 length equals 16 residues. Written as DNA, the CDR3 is TGCGCCAGCAGCCAACCCACGGGACGGGGGGGGGAGACCCAGTACTTC. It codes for CASSQPTGRGGETQYF.

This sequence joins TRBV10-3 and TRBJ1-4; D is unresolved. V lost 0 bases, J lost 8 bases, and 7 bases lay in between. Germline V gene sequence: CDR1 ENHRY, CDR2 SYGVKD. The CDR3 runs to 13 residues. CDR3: CAISESTGEKLFF. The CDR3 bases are TGTGCCATCAGTGAGTCGACGGGAGAAAAACTGTTTTTT.

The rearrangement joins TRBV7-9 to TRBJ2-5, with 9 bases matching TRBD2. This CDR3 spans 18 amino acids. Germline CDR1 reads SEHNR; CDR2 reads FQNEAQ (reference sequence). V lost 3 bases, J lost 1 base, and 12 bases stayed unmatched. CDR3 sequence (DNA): TGTGCCAGCAGCTTCGCGGGGGGGCTAGCGGGGCCCCAAGAGACCCAGTACTTC. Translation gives CASSFAGGLAGPQETQYF.

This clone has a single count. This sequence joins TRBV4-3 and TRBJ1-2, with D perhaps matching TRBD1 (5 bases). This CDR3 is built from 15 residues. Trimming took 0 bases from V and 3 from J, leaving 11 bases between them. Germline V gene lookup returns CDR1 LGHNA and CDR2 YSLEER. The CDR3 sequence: CASSQDQGLYYGYTF. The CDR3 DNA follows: TGCGCCAGCAGCCAAGATCAGGGCCTCTACTATGGCTACACCTTC.

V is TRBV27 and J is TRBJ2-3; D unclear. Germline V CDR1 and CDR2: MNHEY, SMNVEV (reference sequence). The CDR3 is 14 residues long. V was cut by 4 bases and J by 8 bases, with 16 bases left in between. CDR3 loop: CASSSIMTQRTQYF. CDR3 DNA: TGTGCCAGCAGTTCGATCATGACCCAGCGTACGCAGTATTTT.

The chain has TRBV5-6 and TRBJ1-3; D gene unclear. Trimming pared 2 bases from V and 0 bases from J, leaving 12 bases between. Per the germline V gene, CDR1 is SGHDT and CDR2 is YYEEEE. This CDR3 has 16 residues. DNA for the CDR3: TGTGCCAGCAGCTTTCGCGGGGTTTTCTCTGGAAACACCATATATTTT. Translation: CASSFRGVFSGNTIYF.

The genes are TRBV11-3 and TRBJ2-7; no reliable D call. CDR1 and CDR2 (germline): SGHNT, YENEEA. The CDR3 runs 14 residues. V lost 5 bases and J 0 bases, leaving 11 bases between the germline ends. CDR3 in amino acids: CASSVASVSYEQYF. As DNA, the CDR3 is TGTGCCAGCAGCGTAGCCTCAGTCTCCTACGAGCAGTACTTC.

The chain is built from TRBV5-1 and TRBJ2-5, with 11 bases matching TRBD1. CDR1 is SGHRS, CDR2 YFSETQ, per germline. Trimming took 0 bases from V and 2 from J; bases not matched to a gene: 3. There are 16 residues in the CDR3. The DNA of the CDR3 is TGCGCCAGCAGCTTGGAAGGGACAGGGGGTCAAGAGACCCAGTACTTC. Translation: CASSLEGTGGQETQYF. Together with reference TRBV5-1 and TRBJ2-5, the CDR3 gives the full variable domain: KAGVTQTPRYLIKTRGQQVTLSCSPISGHRSVSWYQQTPGQGLQFLFEYFSETQRNKGNFPGRFSGRQFSNSRSEMNVSTLELGDSALYLCASSLEGTGGQETQYFGPGTRLLVL.

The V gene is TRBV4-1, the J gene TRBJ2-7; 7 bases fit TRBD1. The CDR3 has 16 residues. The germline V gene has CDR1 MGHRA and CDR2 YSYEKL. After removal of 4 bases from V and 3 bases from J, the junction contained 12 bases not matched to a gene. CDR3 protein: CASSPARQGRGYEQYF. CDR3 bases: TGCGCCAGCAGCCCGGCAAGACAGGGTCGGGGCTACGAGCAGTACTTC.

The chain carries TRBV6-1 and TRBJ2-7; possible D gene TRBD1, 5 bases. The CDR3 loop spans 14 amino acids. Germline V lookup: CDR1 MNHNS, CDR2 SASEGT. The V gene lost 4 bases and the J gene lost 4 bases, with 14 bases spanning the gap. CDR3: CASSADRYTYEQYF. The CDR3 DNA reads TGTGCCAGCAGTGCAGACAGATATACTTACGAGCAGTACTTC.

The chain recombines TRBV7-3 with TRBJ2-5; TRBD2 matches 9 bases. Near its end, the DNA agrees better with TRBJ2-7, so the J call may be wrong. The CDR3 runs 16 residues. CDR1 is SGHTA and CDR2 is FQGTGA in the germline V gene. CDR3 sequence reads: CASSLTGAGGPYEQYF. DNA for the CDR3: TGTGCCAGCAGCTTAACGGGGGCGGGAGGGCCGTACGAGCAGTACTTC.

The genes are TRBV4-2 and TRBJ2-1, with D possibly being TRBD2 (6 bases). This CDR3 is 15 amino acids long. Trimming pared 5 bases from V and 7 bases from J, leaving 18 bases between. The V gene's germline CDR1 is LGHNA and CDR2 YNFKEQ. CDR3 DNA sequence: TGTGCCAGCAGCAGCGGTGCCCCGGGGGTTAATGAGCAGTTCTTC. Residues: CASSSGAPGVNEQFF.

CDR3 sequence: CASSQDPTVSYGYTF. CDR3 in DNA: TGTGCCAGCAGCCAAGACCCGACAGTTTCCTATGGCTACACCTTC. The chain recombines TRBV14 with TRBJ1-2; D possibly corresponds to TRBD1 (5 bases). With 0 bases removed from V and 4 bases from J, the gap between germline ends came to 12 bases. CDR1 is SGHDN, CDR2 FVKESK, per germline. There are 15 residues in the CDR3.

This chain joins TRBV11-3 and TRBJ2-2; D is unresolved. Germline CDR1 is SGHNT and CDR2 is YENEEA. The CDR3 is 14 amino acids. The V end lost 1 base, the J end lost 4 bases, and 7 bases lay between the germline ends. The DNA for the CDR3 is TGTGCCAGCAGCTTAGCAGTCCGCACCGGGGAGCTGTTTTTT. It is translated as CASSLAVRTGELFF.

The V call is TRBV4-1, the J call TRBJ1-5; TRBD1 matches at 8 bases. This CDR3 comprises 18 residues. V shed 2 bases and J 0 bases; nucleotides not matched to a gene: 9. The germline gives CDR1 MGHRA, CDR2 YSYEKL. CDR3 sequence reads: CASSQTNSGGYSNQPQHF. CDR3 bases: TGCGCCAGCAGCCAAACGAATTCAGGGGGCTATAGCAATCAGCCCCAGCATTTT.

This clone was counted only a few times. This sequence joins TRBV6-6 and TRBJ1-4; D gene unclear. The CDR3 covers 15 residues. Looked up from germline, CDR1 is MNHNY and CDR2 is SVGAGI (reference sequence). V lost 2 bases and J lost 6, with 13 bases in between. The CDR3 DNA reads TGTGCCAGCAGTTACAGGCAGGCCTCCTATGAAAAACTGTTTTTT. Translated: CASSYRQASYEKLFF.

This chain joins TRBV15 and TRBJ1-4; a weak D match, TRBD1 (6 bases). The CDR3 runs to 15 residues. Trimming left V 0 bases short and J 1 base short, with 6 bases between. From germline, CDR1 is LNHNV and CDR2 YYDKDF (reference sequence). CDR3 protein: CATSRDRGTNEKLFF. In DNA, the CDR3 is TGTGCCACCAGCAGAGACAGGGGAACTAATGAAAAACTGTTTTTT.

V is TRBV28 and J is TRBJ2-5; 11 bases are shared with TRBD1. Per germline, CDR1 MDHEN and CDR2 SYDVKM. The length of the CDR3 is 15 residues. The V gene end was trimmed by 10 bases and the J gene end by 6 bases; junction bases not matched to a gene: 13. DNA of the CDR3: TGTGCCACCCACCCCCGGGACAGGGGGAGGCAGACCCAGTACTTC. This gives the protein CATHPRDRGRQTQYF.

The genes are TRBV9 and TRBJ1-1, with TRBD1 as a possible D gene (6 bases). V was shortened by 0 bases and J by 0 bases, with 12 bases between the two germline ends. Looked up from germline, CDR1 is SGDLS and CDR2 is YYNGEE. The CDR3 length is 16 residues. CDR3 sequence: CASSVEGEPMNTEAFF. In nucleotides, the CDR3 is TGTGCCAGCAGCGTAGAGGGGGAGCCCATGAACACTGAAGCTTTCTTT.

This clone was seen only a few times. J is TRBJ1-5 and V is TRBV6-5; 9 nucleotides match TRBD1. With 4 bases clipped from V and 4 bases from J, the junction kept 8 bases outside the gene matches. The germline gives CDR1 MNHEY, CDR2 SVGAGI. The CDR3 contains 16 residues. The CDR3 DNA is TGTGCCAGCAGTTCCGTTCTGGGACAGGGAAATCAGCCCCAGCATTTT. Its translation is CASSSVLGQGNQPQHF.

CDR3 loop: CASSLLSPSTDTQYF. The CDR3 nucleotides are TGTGCCAGCAGCTTGCTCTCCCCTAGCACAGATACGCAGTATTTT. This chain connects TRBV5-6 to TRBJ2-3; D is ambiguous. CDR1 is SGHDT, CDR2 YYEEEE, per germline. The CDR3 covers 15 residues. The ends were cut back, 1 base at V and 0 bases at J, with 9 bases in the middle.